These T cell receptor beta chains were read from a single sample in a study of blood T cell repertoires in COVID-19. Some clones are missing from TCRdb's copy, which holds only in-frame ones; the method was immunoSEQ multiplex PCR. The repertoire holds about 280,000 clones, with roughly 91% as singletons. Sequences were obtained from peripheral blood. These receptors came from a man between 35 and 55 years old with acute or convalescent COVID-19. The CDR3 runs from the conserved cysteine through the conserved F or W. D genes are given only for firm matches. Clone size appears in some rows only: once, few, many, or a class for an expanded clone.

DNA	CDR3	D	size	V	J
TGCGCCAGCTCCCTAGGGGGGGTATTCTACGAGCAGTACTTC	CASSLGGVFYEQYF	.	.	TRBV5-1	TRBJ2-7
TGTGCCGCGGGAAGGGGACCTGGCGACTATGGCTACACCTTC	CAAGRGPGDYGYTF	.	.	TRBV6-5	TRBJ1-2
TGTGCCAGTAGTATCGAAACTTACTTAGGCAATCAGCCCCAGCATTTT	CASSIETYLGNQPQHF	.	.	TRBV19	TRBJ1-5
TGCGCCAGCAGCTTAGGGGGCAGGGACACGAAACTGTTTTTT	CASSLGGRDTKLFF	TRBD1	.	TRBV5-1	TRBJ1-4
TGTGCCAGTAGTCTAAGGGGCCTCGGAGGCTACACCTTC	CASSLRGLGGYTF	.	.	TRBV19	TRBJ1-2
TGCGCCAGCAGCTTGGATGGGGGGACTGGAAACACCATATATTTT	CASSLDGGTGNTIYF	.	once	TRBV5-1	TRBJ1-3
TGCGCCAGCAGCAAACAGGGGGCTAACTATGGCTACACCTTC	CASSKQGANYGYTF	TRBD1	.	TRBV5-1	TRBJ1-2
TGTGCCAGCAGCTTAGATGGCGGGAAACAGGCAAGAGGCTACACCTTC	CASSLDGGKQARGYTF	.	.	TRBV11-2	TRBJ1-2
TGTGCCAGCAGCGTAGCTACGGGGGGGGCCTACGAGCAGTACTTC	CASSVATGGAYEQYF	TRBD2	once	TRBV9	TRBJ2-7
TGCGCCAGCAAGGTTGGGGGCGCGAACACCGGGGAGCTGTTTTTT	CASKVGGANTGELFF	.	.	TRBV4-1	TRBJ2-2
TGTGCCAGCAGCTTGGGAGGGGTCCTCTCCTACGAGCAGTACTTC	CASSLGGVLSYEQYF	TRBD2	.	TRBV7-3	TRBJ2-7
TGCAGCGTGAATACTGACAGGGCGAACACCGGGGAGCTGTTTTTT	CSVNTDRANTGELFF	TRBD1	.	TRBV29-1	TRBJ2-2
TGCGCCAGCAGGACCTCCAGACAGGGGGAGAAGTATCAGCCCCAGCATTTT	CASRTSRQGEKYQPQHF	TRBD1	.	TRBV10-1	TRBJ1-5
TGTGCCAGCACTCCATGGGGGGGAAGTTCACCCCTCCACTTT	CASTPWGGSSPLHF	.	once	TRBV6-5	TRBJ1-6
TGTGCCAGCAGCCAAGCCCCGGACACAGAGCAGTTCTTC	CASSQAPDTEQFF	.	.	TRBV3-1/TRBV3-2	TRBJ2-1
TGTGCCAGCAGAAGACAGGGGGCCGGTCAGCCCCAGCATTTT	CASRRQGAGQPQHF	TRBD1	.	TRBV6-4	TRBJ1-5
TGTGCCAGCAGTGACCTTAGGGACACACCGCTACGAGAGCAGTACTTC	CASSDLRDTPLREQYF	.	.	TRBV6-1	TRBJ2-7
TGTGCCTGGAACGGGTTTGGCACCTCCTTCTATGGCTACACCTTC	CAWNGFGTSFYGYTF	.	.	TRBV30	TRBJ1-2
TGTGCCTGGAGTGTAAAGAGGCCGGCCGCCGGATCACCCCTCCACTTT	CAWSVKRPAAGSPLHF	.	once	TRBV30	TRBJ1-6
TGTGCCAGCAGACGACAGGGCGGGTCCTACGAGCAGTACTTC	CASRRQGGSYEQYF	TRBD1	once	TRBV27	TRBJ2-7
TGTGCCACCAGCAGTACGGGACTCCAAATGACAGATACGCAGTATTTT	CATSSTGLQMTDTQYF	.	.	TRBV15	TRBJ2-3
TGTGCCAGCAGTGAGACAAACTCCTATAATTCACCCCTCCACTTT	CASSETNSYNSPLHF	.	.	TRBV2	TRBJ1-6
TGCAGCGTTGGACAGTTAAGCACAGATACGCAGTATTTT	CSVGQLSTDTQYF	.	once	TRBV29-1	TRBJ2-3
TGTGCCAGCAGAATTACCCCGTTAGAAGAGACCCAGTACTTC	CASRITPLEETQYF	.	.	TRBV27	TRBJ2-5
TGTGCCAGCAGCCCCGCGGGTTATGGCTACACCTTC	CASSPAGYGYTF	.	.	TRBV3-1/TRBV3-2	TRBJ1-2
TGTGCCAGCAGTTTCGGGGAAGCTAACTATGGCTACACCTTC	CASSFGEANYGYTF	.	once	TRBV6-5	TRBJ1-2
TGTGCCACCAGCAGGGTAACAGGTCCTTACAATGAGCAGTTCTTC	CATSRVTGPYNEQFF	.	.	TRBV15	TRBJ2-1
TGTGCCAGCAGCCCCCGTAGCGGGGGGGCGAGAACAGATACGCAGTATTTT	CASSPRSGGARTDTQYF	TRBD2	.	TRBV9	TRBJ2-3
TGTGCCAGCAGTTACGGGCAGTCCAATGAGCAGTTCTTC	CASSYGQSNEQFF	.	.	TRBV6-6	TRBJ2-1
TGCGCCAGCAGCTATGGACAGCCCAACACTGAAGCTTTCTTT	CASSYGQPNTEAFF	.	.	TRBV5-1	TRBJ1-1
TGTGCCTGGAGTGATATGAGGAATTCACCCCTCCACTTT	CAWSDMRNSPLHF	.	.	TRBV30	TRBJ1-6
TGTGCCAGTAGAATAGGGAGCGATGAGCAGTTCTTC	CASRIGSDEQFF	.	few	TRBV5-5	TRBJ2-1
TGTGCCAGCAGCTATTTGGGACAGGGTAGGGCCGGGGAGCTGTTTTTT	CASSYLGQGRAGELFF	TRBD1	.	TRBV11-2	TRBJ2-2
TGTGCCAGCAGTTCCTCCCTCGACAGGAGGAGATACAATGAGCAGTTCTTC	CASSSSLDRRRYNEQFF	.	.	TRBV27	TRBJ2-1
TGTGCCAGCAGCACTCTTCCGACAGGGGGCACTGAAGCTTTCTTT	CASSTLPTGGTEAFF	TRBD1	.	TRBV5-4	TRBJ1-1
TGTGCCAGCAGTGAACGAAGTCAGTCCTACGAGCAGTACTTC	CASSERSQSYEQYF	.	few	TRBV2	TRBJ2-7
TGTGCCAGTAGTATCGCAGGGCGCTCTGGGGCCAACGTCCTGACTTTC	CASSIAGRSGANVLTF	.	.	TRBV19	TRBJ2-6
TGTGCCAGCAGCCCAGGGACAGGGGGTAATAGTTTTGAGACCCAGTACTTC	CASSPGTGGNSFETQYF	TRBD1	few	TRBV7-6	TRBJ2-5
TGTGCCAGTAGTCCGCAGGGGGGCTTCTCCTACAATGAGCAGTTCTTC	CASSPQGGFSYNEQFF	.	once	TRBV19	TRBJ2-1
TGTGCCAGCTCGCCGACAGGGGATAATGAAAAACTGTTTTTT	CASSPTGDNEKLFF	TRBD1	.	TRBV18	TRBJ1-4
TGCGCCAGCAGCTTTGGTTCGGGACAAACAGATACGCAGTATTTT	CASSFGSGQTDTQYF	.	.	TRBV5-1	TRBJ2-3
TGTGCCAGCAGCTACAGGGGGGGCACAGATACGCAGTATTTT	CASSYRGGTDTQYF	TRBD1	.	TRBV7-9	TRBJ2-3
TGCAGTGCGTACCAGGGGGCTGAAGCTTTCTTT	CSAYQGAEAFF	TRBD1	.	TRBV20-1	TRBJ1-1
TGTGCCAGCAGCGTAGCCTCCCACAATGAGCAGTTCTTC	CASSVASHNEQFF	.	.	TRBV9	TRBJ2-1
TGTGCCAGCGGGCTAGCGGGGGGCACAGATACGCAGTATTTT	CASGLAGGTDTQYF	TRBD2	.	TRBV2	TRBJ2-3
TGTGCCAGCAGCCGAGACGGAGGGCACGGCACAGATACGCAGTATTTT	CASSRDGGHGTDTQYF	.	.	TRBV14	TRBJ2-3
TGTGCCAGCAGTGGGACTAGCGGGGGACTGAACACCGGGGAGCTGTTTTTT	CASSGTSGGLNTGELFF	TRBD2	.	TRBV3-1/TRBV3-2	TRBJ2-2
TGTGCCAGCAGCTCAAATAGAGTAAAAAACATTCAGTACTTC	CASSSNRVKNIQYF	.	.	TRBV7-9	TRBJ2-4
TGTGCCAGCTCCCTGGGACAGGGGATGGTTAATGAGCAGTTCTTC	CASSLGQGMVNEQFF	TRBD1	.	TRBV18	TRBJ2-1